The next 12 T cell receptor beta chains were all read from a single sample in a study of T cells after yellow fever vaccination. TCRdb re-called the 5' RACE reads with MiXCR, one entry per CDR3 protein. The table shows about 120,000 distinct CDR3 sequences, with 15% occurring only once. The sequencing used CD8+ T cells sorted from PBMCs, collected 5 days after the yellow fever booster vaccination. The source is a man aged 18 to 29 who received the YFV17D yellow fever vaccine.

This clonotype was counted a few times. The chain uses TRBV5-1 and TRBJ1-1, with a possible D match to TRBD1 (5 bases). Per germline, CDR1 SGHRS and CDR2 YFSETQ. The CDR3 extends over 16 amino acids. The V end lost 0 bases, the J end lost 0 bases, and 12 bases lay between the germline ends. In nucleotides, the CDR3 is TGCGCCAGCAGCTTGGAGACAGACTGGTTGAACACTGAAGCTTTCTTT. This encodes CASSLETDWLNTEAFF. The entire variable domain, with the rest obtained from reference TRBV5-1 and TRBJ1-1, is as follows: KAGVTQTPRYLIKTRGQQVTLSCSPISGHRSVSWYQQTPGQGLQFLFEYFSETQRNKGNFPGRFSGRQFSNSRSEMNVSTLELGDSALYLCASSLETDWLNTEAFFGQGTRLTVV.

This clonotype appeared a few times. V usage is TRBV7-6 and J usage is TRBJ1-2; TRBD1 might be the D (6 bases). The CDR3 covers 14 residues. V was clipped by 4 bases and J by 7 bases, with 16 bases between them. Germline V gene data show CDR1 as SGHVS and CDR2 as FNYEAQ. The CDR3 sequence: CASSSPERGPGYTF. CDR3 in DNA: TGTGCCAGCAGCTCTCCGGAACGGGGGCCTGGCTACACCTTC.

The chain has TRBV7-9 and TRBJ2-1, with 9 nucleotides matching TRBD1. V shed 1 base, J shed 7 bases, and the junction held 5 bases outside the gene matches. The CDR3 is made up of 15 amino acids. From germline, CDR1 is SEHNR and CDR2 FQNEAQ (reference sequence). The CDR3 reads CASSLVQGARNEQFF. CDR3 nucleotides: TGTGCCAGCAGCTTAGTACAGGGGGCGAGGAATGAGCAGTTCTTC.

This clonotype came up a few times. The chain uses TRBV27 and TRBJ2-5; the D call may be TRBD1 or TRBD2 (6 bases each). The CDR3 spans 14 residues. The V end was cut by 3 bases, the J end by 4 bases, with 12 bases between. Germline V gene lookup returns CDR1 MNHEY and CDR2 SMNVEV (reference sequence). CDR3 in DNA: TGTGCCAGCAGTTTGCTGGGGGGCGGAGAGACCCAGTACTTC. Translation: CASSLLGGGETQYF.

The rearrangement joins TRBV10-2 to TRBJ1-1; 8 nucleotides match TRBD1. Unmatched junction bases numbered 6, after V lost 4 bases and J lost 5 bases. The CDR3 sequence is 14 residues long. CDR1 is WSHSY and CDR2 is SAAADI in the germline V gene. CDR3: CASSGQGLFTEAFF. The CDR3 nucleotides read TGCGCCAGCAGTGGACAGGGGCTTTTTACTGAAGCTTTCTTT.

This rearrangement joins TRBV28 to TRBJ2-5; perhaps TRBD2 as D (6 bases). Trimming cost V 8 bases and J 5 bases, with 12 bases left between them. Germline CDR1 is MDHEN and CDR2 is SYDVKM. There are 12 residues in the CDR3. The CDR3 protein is CASVAVGETQYF. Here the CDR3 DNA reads TGTGCCAGCGTAGCGGTCGGGGAGACCCAGTACTTC.

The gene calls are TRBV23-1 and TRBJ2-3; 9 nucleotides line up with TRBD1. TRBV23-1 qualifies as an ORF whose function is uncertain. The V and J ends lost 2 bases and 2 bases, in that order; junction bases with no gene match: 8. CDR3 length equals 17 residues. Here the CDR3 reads CASSQPLRDRDTDTQYF. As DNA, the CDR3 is TGCGCCAGCAGTCAACCCCTCCGGGACAGGGACACAGATACGCAGTATTTT.

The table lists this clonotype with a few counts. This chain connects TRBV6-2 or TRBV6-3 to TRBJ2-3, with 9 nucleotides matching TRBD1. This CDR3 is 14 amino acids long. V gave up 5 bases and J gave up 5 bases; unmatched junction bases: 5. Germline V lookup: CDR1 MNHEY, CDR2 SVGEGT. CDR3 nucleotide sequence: TGTGCCAGCAGTCAACAGGGGGCTATAGATACGCAGTATTTT. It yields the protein CASSQQGAIDTQYF.

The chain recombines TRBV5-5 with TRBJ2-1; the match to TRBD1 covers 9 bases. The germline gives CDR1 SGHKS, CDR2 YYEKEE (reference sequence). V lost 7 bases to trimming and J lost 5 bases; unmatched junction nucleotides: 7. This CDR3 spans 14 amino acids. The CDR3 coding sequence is TGTGCCAGCGGAACCGGGACAGGGAACAATGAGCAGTTCTTC. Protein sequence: CASGTGTGNNEQFF.

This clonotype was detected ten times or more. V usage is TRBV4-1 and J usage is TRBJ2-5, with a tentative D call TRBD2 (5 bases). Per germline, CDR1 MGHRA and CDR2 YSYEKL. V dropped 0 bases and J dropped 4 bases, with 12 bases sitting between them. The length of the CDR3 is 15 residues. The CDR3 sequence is CASSQDPGEGETQYF. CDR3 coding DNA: TGCGCCAGCAGCCAAGATCCCGGGGAAGGAGAGACCCAGTACTTC.

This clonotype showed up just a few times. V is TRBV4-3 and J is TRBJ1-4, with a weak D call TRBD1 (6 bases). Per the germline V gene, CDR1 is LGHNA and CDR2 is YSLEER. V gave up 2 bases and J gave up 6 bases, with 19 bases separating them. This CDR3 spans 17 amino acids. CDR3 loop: CASSQSPTGGDDEKLFF. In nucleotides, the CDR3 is TGCGCCAGCAGCCAAAGCCCGACAGGCGGAGATGATGAAAAACTGTTTTTT.

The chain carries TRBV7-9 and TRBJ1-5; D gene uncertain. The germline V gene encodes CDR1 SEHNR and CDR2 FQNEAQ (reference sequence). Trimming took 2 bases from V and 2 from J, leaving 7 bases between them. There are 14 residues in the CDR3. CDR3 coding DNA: TGTGCCAGCAGCTTATCGTCGGGCAATCAGCCCCAGCATTTT. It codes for CASSLSSGNQPQHF.